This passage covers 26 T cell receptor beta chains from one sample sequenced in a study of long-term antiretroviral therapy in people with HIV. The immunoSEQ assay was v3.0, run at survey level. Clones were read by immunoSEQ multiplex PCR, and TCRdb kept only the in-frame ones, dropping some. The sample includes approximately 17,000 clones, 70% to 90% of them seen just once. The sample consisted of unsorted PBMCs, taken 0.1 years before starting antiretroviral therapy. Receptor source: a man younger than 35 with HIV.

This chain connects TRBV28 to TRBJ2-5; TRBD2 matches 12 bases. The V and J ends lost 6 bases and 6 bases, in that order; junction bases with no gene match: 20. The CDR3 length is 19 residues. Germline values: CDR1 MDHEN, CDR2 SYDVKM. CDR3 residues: CASSDSKNNLAGGPQTQYF. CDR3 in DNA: TGTGCCAGCAGCGACTCAAAAAACAACCTAGCGGGGGGGCCGCAGACCCAGTACTTC. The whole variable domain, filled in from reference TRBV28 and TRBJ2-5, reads DVKVTQSSRYLVKRTGEKVFLECVQDMDHENMFWYRQDPGLGLRLIYFSYDVKMKEKGDIPEGYSVSREKKERFSLILESASTNQTSMYLCASSDSKNNLAGGPQTQYFGPGTRLLVL.

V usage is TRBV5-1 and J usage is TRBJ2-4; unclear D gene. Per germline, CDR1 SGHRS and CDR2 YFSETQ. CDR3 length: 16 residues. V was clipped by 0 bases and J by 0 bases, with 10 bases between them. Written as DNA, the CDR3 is TGCGCCAGCAGCTTGGAGGGAACCCTAGCCAAAAACATTCAGTACTTC. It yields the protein CASSLEGTLAKNIQYF.

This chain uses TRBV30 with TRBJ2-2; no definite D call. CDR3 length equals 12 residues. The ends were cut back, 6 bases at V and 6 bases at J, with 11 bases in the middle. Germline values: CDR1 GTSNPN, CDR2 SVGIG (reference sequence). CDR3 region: CACQTWSGELFF. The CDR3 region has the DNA TGTGCCTGCCAAACGTGGTCCGGGGAGCTGTTTTTT.

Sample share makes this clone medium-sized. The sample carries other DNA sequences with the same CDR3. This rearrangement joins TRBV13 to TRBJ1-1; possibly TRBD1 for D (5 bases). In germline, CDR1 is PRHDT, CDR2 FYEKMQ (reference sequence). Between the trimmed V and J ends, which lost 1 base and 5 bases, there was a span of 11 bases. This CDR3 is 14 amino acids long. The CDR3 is CASSLEGARTEAFF. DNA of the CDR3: TGTGCCAGCAGCTTAGAAGGGGCGCGGACTGAAGCTTTCTTT.

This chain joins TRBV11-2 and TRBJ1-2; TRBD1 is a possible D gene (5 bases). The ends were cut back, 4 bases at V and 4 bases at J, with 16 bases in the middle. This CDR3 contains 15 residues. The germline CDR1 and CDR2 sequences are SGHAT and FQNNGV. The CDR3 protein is CASSWGPVVTYGYTF. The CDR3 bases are TGTGCCAGCAGCTGGGGACCCGTTGTTACCTATGGCTACACCTTC.

As DNA, the CDR3 is TGTGCCAGCAGTCCCGACATTCATGCAACTAATGAAAAACTGTTTTTT. This gives the protein CASSPDIHATNEKLFF. J is TRBJ1-4 and V is TRBV28; D ambiguous. Trimming pared 5 bases from V and 0 bases from J, leaving 13 bases between. The germline gives CDR1 MDHEN, CDR2 SYDVKM. This CDR3 is built from 16 residues.

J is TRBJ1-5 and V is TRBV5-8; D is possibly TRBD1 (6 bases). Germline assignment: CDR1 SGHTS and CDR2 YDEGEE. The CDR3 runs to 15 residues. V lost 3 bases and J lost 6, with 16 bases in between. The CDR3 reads CASSYTGPTTQPQHF. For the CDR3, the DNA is TGTGCCAGCAGCTACACAGGGCCCACTACTCAGCCCCAGCATTTT.

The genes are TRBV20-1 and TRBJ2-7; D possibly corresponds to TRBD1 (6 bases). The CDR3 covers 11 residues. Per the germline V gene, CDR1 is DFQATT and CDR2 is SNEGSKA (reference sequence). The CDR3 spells CRPQGSYEQYF. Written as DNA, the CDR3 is TGCAGGCCCCAGGGGAGCTACGAGCAGTACTTC.

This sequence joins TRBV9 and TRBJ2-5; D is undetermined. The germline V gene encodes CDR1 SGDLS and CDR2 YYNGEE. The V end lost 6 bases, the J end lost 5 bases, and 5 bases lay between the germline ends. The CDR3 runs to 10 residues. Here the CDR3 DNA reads TGTGCCAGCATCTGGGAGACCCAGTACTTC. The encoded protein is CASIWETQYF.

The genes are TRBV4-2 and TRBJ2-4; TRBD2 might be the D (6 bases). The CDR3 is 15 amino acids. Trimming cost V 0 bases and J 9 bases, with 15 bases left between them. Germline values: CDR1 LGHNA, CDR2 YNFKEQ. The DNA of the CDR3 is TGTGCCAGCAGCCAAGAGGCCAGGGAGGTCCGCATTCAGTACTTC. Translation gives CASSQEAREVRIQYF.

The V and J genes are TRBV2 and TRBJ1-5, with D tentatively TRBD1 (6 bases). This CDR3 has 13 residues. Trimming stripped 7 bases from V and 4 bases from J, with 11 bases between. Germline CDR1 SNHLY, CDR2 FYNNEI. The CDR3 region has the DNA TGTGCCAGCATAGGTCAGGGGAATCAGCCCCAGCATTTT. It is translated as CASIGQGNQPQHF.

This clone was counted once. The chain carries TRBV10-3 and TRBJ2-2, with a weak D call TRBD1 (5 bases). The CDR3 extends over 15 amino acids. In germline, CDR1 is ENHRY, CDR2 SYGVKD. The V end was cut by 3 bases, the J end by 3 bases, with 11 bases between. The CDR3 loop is CAISENRGYTGELFF. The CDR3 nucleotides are TGTGCCATCAGTGAAAATAGGGGCTACACCGGGGAGCTGTTTTTT.

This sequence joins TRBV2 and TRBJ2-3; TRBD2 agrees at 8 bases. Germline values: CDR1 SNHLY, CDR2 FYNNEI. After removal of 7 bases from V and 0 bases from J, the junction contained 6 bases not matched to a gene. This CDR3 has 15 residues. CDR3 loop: CASNLLAASTDTQYF. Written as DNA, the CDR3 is TGTGCCAGCAACTTACTAGCGGCTAGCACAGATACGCAGTATTTT.

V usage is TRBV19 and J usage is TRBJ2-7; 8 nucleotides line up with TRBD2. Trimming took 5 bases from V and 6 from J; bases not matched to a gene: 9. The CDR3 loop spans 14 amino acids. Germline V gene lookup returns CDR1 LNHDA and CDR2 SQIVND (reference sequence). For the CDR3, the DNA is TGTGCCAGTAGTGCCCCGGGACTAGTAAGCGAGCAGTACTTC. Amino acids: CASSAPGLVSEQYF.

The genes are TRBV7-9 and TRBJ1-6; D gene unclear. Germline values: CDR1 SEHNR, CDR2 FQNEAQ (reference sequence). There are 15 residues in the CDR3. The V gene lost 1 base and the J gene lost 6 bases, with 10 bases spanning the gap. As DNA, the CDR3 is TGTGCCAGCAGCTTAGGAGGTGTAGGTAATTCACCCCTCCACTTT. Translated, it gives CASSLGGVGNSPLHF. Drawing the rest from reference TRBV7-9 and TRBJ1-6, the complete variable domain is DTGVSQNPRHKITKRGQNVTFRCDPISEHNRLYWYRQTLGQGPEFLTYFQNEAQLEKSRLLSDRFSAERPKGSFSTLEIQRTEQGDSAMYLCASSLGGVGNSPLHFGNGTRLTVT.

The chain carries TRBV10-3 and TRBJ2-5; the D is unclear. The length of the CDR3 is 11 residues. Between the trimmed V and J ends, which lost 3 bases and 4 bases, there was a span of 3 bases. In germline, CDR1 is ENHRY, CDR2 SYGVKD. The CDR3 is CAISEGETQYF. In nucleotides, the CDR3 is TGTGCCATCAGTGAAGGAGAGACCCAGTACTTC.

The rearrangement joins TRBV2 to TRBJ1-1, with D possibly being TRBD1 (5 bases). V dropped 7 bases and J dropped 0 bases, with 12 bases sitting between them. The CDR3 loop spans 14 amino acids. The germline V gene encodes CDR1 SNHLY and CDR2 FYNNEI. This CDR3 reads CASITGQVNTEAFF. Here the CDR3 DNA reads TGTGCCAGCATTACGGGGCAGGTGAACACTGAAGCTTTCTTT.

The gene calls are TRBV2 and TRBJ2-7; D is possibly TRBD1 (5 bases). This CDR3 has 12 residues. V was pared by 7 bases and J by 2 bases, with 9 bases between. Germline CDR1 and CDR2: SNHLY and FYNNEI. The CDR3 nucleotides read TGTGCCAGCAAGGGGCCTACCTACGAGCAGTACTTC. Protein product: CASKGPTYEQYF.

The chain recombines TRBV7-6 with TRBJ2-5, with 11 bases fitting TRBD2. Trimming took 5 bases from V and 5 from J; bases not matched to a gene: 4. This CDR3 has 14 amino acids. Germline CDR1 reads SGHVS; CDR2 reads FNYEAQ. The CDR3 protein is CASSPLAGVETQYF. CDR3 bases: TGTGCCAGCAGCCCACTAGCGGGGGTGGAGACCCAGTACTTC.

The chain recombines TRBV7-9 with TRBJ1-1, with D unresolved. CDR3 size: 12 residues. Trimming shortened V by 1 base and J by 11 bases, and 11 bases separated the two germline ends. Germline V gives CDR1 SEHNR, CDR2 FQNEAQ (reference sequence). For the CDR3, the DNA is TGTGCCAGCAGCTTAGGCTCGAGAGGGGCTTTCTTT. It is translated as CASSLGSRGAFF.

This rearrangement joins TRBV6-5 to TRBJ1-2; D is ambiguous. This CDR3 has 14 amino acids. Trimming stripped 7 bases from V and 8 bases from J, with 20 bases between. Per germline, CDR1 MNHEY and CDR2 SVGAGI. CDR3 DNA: TGTGCCAGCAAGAAGCCCCGTCTGGGGTCAGGCTACACCTTC. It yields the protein CASKKPRLGSGYTF.

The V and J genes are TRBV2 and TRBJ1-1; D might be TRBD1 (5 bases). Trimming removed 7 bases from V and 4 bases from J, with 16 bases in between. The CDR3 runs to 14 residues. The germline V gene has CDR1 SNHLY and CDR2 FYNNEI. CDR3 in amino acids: CASIWGVSGTEAFF. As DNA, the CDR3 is TGTGCCAGCATTTGGGGGGTCTCGGGCACTGAAGCTTTCTTT.

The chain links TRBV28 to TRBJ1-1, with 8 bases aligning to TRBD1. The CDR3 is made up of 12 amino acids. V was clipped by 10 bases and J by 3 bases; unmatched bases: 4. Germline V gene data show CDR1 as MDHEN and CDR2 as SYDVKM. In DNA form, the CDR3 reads TGTGCCACCCCGGGACAGGACACTGAAGCTTTCTTT. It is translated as CATPGQDTEAFF.

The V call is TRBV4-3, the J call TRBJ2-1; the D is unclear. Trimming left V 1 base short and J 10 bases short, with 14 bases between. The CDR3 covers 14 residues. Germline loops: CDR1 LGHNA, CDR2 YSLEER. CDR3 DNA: TGCGCCAGCAGCCAAGGCCGGTCGGCGGCAGAGCAGTTCTTC. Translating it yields CASSQGRSAAEQFF.

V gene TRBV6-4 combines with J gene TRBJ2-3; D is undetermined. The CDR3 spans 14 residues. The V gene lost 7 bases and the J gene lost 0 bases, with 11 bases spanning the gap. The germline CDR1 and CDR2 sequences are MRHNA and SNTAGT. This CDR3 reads CASKRFFSTDTQYF. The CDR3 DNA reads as TGTGCCAGCAAAAGGTTCTTTAGCACAGATACGCAGTATTTT.

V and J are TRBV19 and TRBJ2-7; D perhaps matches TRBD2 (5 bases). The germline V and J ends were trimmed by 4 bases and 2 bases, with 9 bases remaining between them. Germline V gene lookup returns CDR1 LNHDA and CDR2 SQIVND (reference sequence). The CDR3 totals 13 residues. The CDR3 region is CASSTLLAYEQYF. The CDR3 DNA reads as TGTGCCAGTAGTACACTACTAGCCTACGAGCAGTACTTC.